Listed below are T cell receptor beta chains from one sample, sequenced in a study of blood T cell repertoires in COVID-19. Generated by immunoSEQ multiplex PCR, the TCRdb table keeps only in-frame clones and is missing some. This repertoire shows about 250,000 clones, around 89% found once; its top ten account for over 2%. The specimen sequenced was PBMCs or T cells enriched from blood (not recorded which). The receptors were gathered from a young woman who had recovered from COVID-19. The CDR3 runs from the conserved cysteine through the conserved F or W. The order of the fields is clone size, V gene, D gene, J gene, CDR3 protein, CDR3 DNA. A D gene is named only where the DNA matches it firmly. The size of a clone is reported for some rows only, either as once, few or many, or as a class for expanded clones.

abundance: NA; v_gene: TRBV6-5; d_gene: NA; j_gene: TRBJ1-5; CDR3aa: CASSPLRSGNQPQHF; CDR3nt: TGTGCCAGCAGCCCCCTCCGTTCTGGCAATCAGCCCCAGCATTTT
abundance: NA; v_gene: TRBV14; d_gene: NA; j_gene: TRBJ2-5; CDR3aa: CASSQDPSGETQYF; CDR3nt: TGTGCCAGCAGCCAAGATCCTTCCGGAGAGACCCAGTACTTC
abundance: NA; v_gene: TRBV28; d_gene: TRBD2; j_gene: TRBJ2-2; CDR3aa: CASSLSGARTGELFF; CDR3nt: TGTGCCAGCAGTTTAAGCGGGGCTCGGACCGGGGAGCTGTTTTTT
abundance: NA; v_gene: TRBV7-9; d_gene: TRBD1; j_gene: TRBJ1-1; CDR3aa: CASSLVRGTGSVNTEAFF; CDR3nt: TGTGCCAGCAGCTTAGTCCGAGGGACAGGGTCCGTGAACACTGAAGCTTTCTTT
abundance: NA; v_gene: TRBV7-2; d_gene: NA; j_gene: TRBJ2-2; CDR3aa: CASSLVGGTGELFF; CDR3nt: TGTGCCAGCAGCTTAGTCGGCGGCACCGGGGAGCTGTTTTTT
abundance: once; v_gene: TRBV5-4; d_gene: TRBD1; j_gene: TRBJ1-2; CDR3aa: CASRRDRGQGNYGYTF; CDR3nt: TGTGCCAGCAGAAGGGACAGGGGGCAGGGTAACTATGGCTACACCTTC
abundance: once; v_gene: TRBV5-4; d_gene: NA; j_gene: TRBJ1-2; CDR3aa: CASSNGQNGYTF; CDR3nt: TGTGCCAGCAGCAACGGACAGAACGGCTACACCTTC
abundance: NA; v_gene: TRBV7-9; d_gene: NA; j_gene: TRBJ2-7; CDR3aa: CASSPQEAVYEQYF; CDR3nt: TGTGCCAGCAGCCCCCAGGAGGCTGTCTACGAGCAGTACTTC
abundance: NA; v_gene: TRBV29-1; d_gene: TRBD1; j_gene: TRBJ2-1; CDR3aa: CSVDEGQIVNEQFF; CDR3nt: TGCAGCGTTGATGAGGGACAGATAGTCAATGAGCAGTTCTTC
abundance: NA; v_gene: TRBV28; d_gene: NA; j_gene: TRBJ1-5; CDR3aa: CASSSIVGGIRRNQPQHF; CDR3nt: TGTGCCAGCAGTTCTATCGTTGGGGGGATACGGCGCAATCAGCCCCAGCATTTT
abundance: NA; v_gene: TRBV7-9; d_gene: NA; j_gene: TRBJ1-1; CDR3aa: CASSLADGRTEAFF; CDR3nt: TGTGCCAGCAGCTTAGCGGACGGGAGAACTGAAGCTTTCTTT
abundance: NA; v_gene: TRBV3-1/TRBV3-2; d_gene: NA; j_gene: TRBJ2-1; CDR3aa: CASSQTSYNEQFF; CDR3nt: TGTGCCAGCAGCCAGACTAGCTACAATGAGCAGTTCTTC
abundance: NA; v_gene: TRBV27; d_gene: NA; j_gene: TRBJ2-2; CDR3aa: CASSFGAGELFF; CDR3nt: NA
abundance: NA; v_gene: TRBV11-2; d_gene: NA; j_gene: TRBJ2-2; CDR3aa: CASSLSGNTGELFF; CDR3nt: TGTGCCAGCAGCTTGTCCGGTAACACCGGGGAGCTGTTTTTT
abundance: NA; v_gene: TRBV18; d_gene: TRBD1; j_gene: TRBJ1-3; CDR3aa: CASSPTGTAVGNTIYF; CDR3nt: TGTGCCAGCTCCCCTACCGGGACAGCCGTGGGAAACACCATATATTTT
abundance: NA; v_gene: TRBV21-1; d_gene: NA; j_gene: TRBJ1-2; CDR3aa: CASSKVSGRTYGYTF; CDR3nt: TGTGCCAGCAGCAAAGTGTCGGGAAGGACCTATGGCTACACCTTC
abundance: NA; v_gene: TRBV5-4; d_gene: TRBD1; j_gene: TRBJ2-2; CDR3aa: CASSFGTVDTGELFF; CDR3nt: TGTGCCAGCAGCTTCGGGACAGTTGATACCGGGGAGCTGTTTTTT
abundance: NA; v_gene: TRBV3-1/TRBV3-2; d_gene: NA; j_gene: TRBJ2-6; CDR3aa: CASSHGGSHSGANVLTF; CDR3nt: TGTGCCAGCAGCCACGGTGGTTCCCACTCTGGGGCCAACGTCCTGACTTTC
abundance: NA; v_gene: TRBV3-1/TRBV3-2; d_gene: NA; j_gene: TRBJ2-2; CDR3aa: CASSQAGSGELFF; CDR3nt: TGTGCCAGCAGCCAAGCCGGTAGCGGGGAGCTGTTTTTT
abundance: NA; v_gene: TRBV2; d_gene: TRBD1; j_gene: TRBJ2-2; CDR3aa: CASSGDSQGGTGELFF; CDR3nt: TGTGCCAGCAGTGGGGACAGCCAGGGCGGCACCGGGGAGCTGTTTTTT
abundance: NA; v_gene: TRBV27; d_gene: TRBD1; j_gene: TRBJ1-2; CDR3aa: CASSWTGGDYGYTF; CDR3nt: TGTGCCAGCAGCTGGACAGGGGGCGACTATGGCTACACCTTC
abundance: NA; v_gene: TRBV2; d_gene: NA; j_gene: TRBJ1-5; CDR3aa: CASGGSGQPQHF; CDR3nt: TGTGCCAGCGGGGGTAGCGGTCAGCCCCAGCATTTT
abundance: NA; v_gene: TRBV5-1; d_gene: NA; j_gene: TRBJ2-5; CDR3aa: CASSPGVETQYF; CDR3nt: TGCGCCAGCAGCCCAGGCGTAGAGACCCAGTACTTC
abundance: NA; v_gene: TRBV21-1; d_gene: NA; j_gene: TRBJ1-2; CDR3aa: CASSKGIPGQGGGYTF; CDR3nt: TGTGCCAGCAGCAAAGGAATACCGGGACAGGGGGGTGGCTACACCTTC
abundance: NA; v_gene: TRBV5-8; d_gene: TRBD2; j_gene: TRBJ2-7; CDR3aa: CASSYSGGAGEQYF; CDR3nt: TGTGCCAGCAGTTATAGCGGGGGGGCTGGAGAGCAGTACTTC
abundance: NA; v_gene: TRBV5-1; d_gene: TRBD1; j_gene: TRBJ1-2; CDR3aa: CASSLTSTQQGGGYTF; CDR3nt: TGCGCCAGCAGCTTAACCTCGACTCAACAGGGGGGAGGCTACACCTTC
abundance: once; v_gene: TRBV6-4; d_gene: NA; j_gene: TRBJ2-1; CDR3aa: CASSDLRLSSYNEQFF; CDR3nt: TGTGCCAGCAGTGACCTCAGGCTAAGCTCCTACAATGAGCAGTTCTTC
abundance: NA; v_gene: TRBV2; d_gene: TRBD1; j_gene: TRBJ1-4; CDR3aa: CATELRQGGVEKLFF; CDR3nt: TGTGCCACCGAGCTTAGACAGGGAGGAGTTGAAAAACTGTTTTTT
abundance: NA; v_gene: TRBV7-9; d_gene: NA; j_gene: TRBJ2-2; CDR3aa: CASSLHANTGELFF; CDR3nt: TGTGCCAGCAGCTTACATGCGAACACCGGGGAGCTGTTTTTT
abundance: few; v_gene: TRBV10-3; d_gene: TRBD1; j_gene: TRBJ1-1; CDR3aa: CAIRDRASDTEAFF; CDR3nt: TGTGCCATCAGGGACAGGGCTTCCGACACTGAAGCTTTCTTT
abundance: once; v_gene: TRBV5-1; d_gene: NA; j_gene: TRBJ2-2; CDR3aa: CASSLASSYTGELFF; CDR3nt: TGCGCCAGCAGCTTGGCCTCTAGTTACACCGGGGAGCTGTTTTTT
abundance: NA; v_gene: TRBV3-1/TRBV3-2; d_gene: TRBD2; j_gene: TRBJ2-3; CDR3aa: CASSQIAGGGTDTQYF; CDR3nt: TGTGCCAGCAGCCAAATAGCGGGGGGCGGCACAGATACGCAGTATTTT
abundance: NA; v_gene: TRBV30; d_gene: NA; j_gene: TRBJ1-1; CDR3aa: CAWSLRGNTEAFF; CDR3nt: TGTGCCTGGAGTCTCAGGGGGAACACTGAAGCTTTCTTT
abundance: NA; v_gene: TRBV5-5; d_gene: NA; j_gene: TRBJ2-3; CDR3aa: CASNSWRGTDTQYF; CDR3nt: TGTGCCAGCAACTCCTGGAGAGGGACAGATACGCAGTATTTT
abundance: NA; v_gene: TRBV3-1/TRBV3-2; d_gene: NA; j_gene: TRBJ1-2; CDR3aa: CASTIRGLSNYGYTF; CDR3nt: TGTGCCAGCACCATAAGGGGCCTTTCTAACTATGGCTACACCTTC
abundance: NA; v_gene: TRBV12-3/TRBV12-4; d_gene: NA; j_gene: TRBJ2-2; CDR3aa: CASSLDRVRELFF; CDR3nt: TGTGCCAGCAGTTTAGACAGGGTCAGGGAGCTGTTTTTT
abundance: NA; v_gene: TRBV9; d_gene: NA; j_gene: TRBJ1-2; CDR3aa: CASSVGSRDTGGYTF; CDR3nt: TGTGCCAGCAGCGTAGGATCCAGGGACACTGGAGGCTACACCTTC
abundance: NA; v_gene: TRBV5-1; d_gene: NA; j_gene: TRBJ1-1; CDR3aa: CASSQQGGTEAFF; CDR3nt: TGCGCCAGCAGTCAGCAGGGAGGAACTGAAGCTTTCTTT
abundance: NA; v_gene: TRBV25-1; d_gene: TRBD1; j_gene: TRBJ1-1; CDR3aa: CASSEPGTANTEAFF; CDR3nt: TGTGCCAGCAGTGAACCCGGGACAGCTAACACTGAAGCTTTCTTT
abundance: NA; v_gene: TRBV5-1; d_gene: NA; j_gene: TRBJ2-7; CDR3aa: CASRGDGFYEQYF; CDR3nt: TGCGCCAGCAGAGGGGATGGGTTCTACGAGCAGTACTTC
abundance: once; v_gene: TRBV9; d_gene: NA; j_gene: TRBJ1-2; CDR3aa: CASSVSDTGHGYTF; CDR3nt: TGTGCCAGCAGCGTATCCGATACAGGGCACGGCTACACCTTC
abundance: NA; v_gene: TRBV5-6; d_gene: TRBD1; j_gene: TRBJ2-5; CDR3aa: CASSSGTGETQYF; CDR3nt: TGTGCCAGCAGCTCAGGGACAGGGGAGACCCAGTACTTC
abundance: NA; v_gene: TRBV7-3; d_gene: TRBD1; j_gene: TRBJ2-7; CDR3aa: CASSLKQGDSYEQYF; CDR3nt: TGTGCCAGCAGCTTAAAGCAGGGGGATTCCTACGAGCAGTACTTC
abundance: NA; v_gene: TRBV29-1; d_gene: TRBD1; j_gene: TRBJ1-2; CDR3aa: CSVLEADRGILTYGYTF; CDR3nt: TGCAGCGTCCTCGAAGCGGACAGGGGTATCTTAACTTATGGCTACACCTTC
abundance: NA; v_gene: TRBV3-1/TRBV3-2; d_gene: NA; j_gene: TRBJ2-6; CDR3aa: CASSLTSSGANVLTF; CDR3nt: TGTGCCAGCAGCCTAACGAGCTCTGGGGCCAACGTCCTGACTTTC
abundance: NA; v_gene: TRBV13; d_gene: NA; j_gene: TRBJ1-1; CDR3aa: CASLARGANTEAFF; CDR3nt: TGTGCCAGCCTCGCCCGGGGGGCAAACACTGAAGCTTTCTTT
abundance: NA; v_gene: TRBV7-8; d_gene: NA; j_gene: TRBJ1-2; CDR3aa: CASSLMRGQDGYTF; CDR3nt: TGTGCCAGCAGCTTAATGCGGGGGCAGGATGGCTACACCTTC
abundance: NA; v_gene: TRBV10-3; d_gene: NA; j_gene: TRBJ2-5; CDR3aa: CAAGGTGETQYF; CDR3nt: TGTGCCGCAGGGGGGACGGGAGAGACCCAGTACTTC
abundance: NA; v_gene: TRBV7-3; d_gene: TRBD1; j_gene: TRBJ1-1; CDR3aa: CASSVTGGARTEAFF; CDR3nt: TGTGCCAGCAGCGTAACAGGGGGCGCACGGACTGAAGCTTTCTTT
abundance: NA; v_gene: TRBV2; d_gene: TRBD2; j_gene: TRBJ2-1; CDR3aa: CASNPGLALDEQFF; CDR3nt: TGTGCCAGCAACCCGGGACTAGCGTTGGATGAGCAGTTCTTC